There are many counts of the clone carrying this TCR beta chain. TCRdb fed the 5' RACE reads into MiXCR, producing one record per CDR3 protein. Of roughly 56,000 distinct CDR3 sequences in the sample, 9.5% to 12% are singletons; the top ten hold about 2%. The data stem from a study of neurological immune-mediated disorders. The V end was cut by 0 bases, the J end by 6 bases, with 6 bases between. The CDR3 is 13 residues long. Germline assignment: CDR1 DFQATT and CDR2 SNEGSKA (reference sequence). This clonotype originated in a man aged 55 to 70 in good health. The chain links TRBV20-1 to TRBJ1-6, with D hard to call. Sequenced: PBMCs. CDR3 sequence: CSAREGINSPLHF. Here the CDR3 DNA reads TGCAGTGCTAGAGAAGGGATTAATTCACCCCTCCACTTT.